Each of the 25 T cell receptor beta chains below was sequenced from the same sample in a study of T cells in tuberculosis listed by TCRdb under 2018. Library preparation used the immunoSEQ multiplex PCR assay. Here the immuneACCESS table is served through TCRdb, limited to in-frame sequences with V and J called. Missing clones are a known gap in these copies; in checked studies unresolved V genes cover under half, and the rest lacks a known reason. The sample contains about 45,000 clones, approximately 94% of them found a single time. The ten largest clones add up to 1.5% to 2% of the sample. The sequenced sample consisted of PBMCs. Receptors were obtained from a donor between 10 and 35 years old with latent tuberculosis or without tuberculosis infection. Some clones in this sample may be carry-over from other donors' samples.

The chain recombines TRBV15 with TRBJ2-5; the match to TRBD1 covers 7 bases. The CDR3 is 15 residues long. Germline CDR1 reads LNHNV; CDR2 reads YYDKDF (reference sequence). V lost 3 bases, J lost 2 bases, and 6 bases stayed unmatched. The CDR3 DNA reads TGTGCCACCAGCAGTCCAGGGGGTGGTCAAGAGACCCAGTACTTC. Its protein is CATSSPGGGQETQYF.

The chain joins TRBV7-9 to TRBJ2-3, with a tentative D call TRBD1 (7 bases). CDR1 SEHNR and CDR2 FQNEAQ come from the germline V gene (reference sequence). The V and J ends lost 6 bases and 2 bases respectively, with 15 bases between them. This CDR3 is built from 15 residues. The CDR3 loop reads CASSAGQTYTDTQYF. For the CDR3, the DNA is TGTGCCAGCAGTGCGGGACAGACATACACAGATACGCAGTATTTT.

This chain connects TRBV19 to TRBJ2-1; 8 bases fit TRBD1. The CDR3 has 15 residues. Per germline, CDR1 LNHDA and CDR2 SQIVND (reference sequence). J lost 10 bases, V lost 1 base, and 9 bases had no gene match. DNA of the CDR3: TGTGCCAGTAGTATAGGGGGGACAGGTCTTAGGGAGCAGTTCTTC. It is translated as CASSIGGTGLREQFF.

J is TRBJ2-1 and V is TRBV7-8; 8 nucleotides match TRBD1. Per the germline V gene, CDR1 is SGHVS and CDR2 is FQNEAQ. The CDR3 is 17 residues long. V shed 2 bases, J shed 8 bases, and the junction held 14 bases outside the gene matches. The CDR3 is CASSLLRDRSSYDEQFF. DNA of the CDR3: TGTGCCAGCAGCTTACTTCGGGACAGGTCTTCTTACGATGAGCAGTTCTTC. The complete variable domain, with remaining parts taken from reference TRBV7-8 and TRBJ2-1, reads GAGVSQSPRYKVAKRGQDVALRCDPISGHVSLFWYQQALGQGPEFLTYFQNEAQLDKSGLPSDRFFAERPEGSVSTLKIQRTQQEDSAVYLCASSLLRDRSSYDEQFFGPGTRLTVL.

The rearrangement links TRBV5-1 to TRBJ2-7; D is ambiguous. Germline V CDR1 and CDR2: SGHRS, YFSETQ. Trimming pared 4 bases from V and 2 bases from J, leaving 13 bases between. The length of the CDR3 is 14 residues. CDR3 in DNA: TGCGCCAGCAGCAAAGCTGAGTTGGCCTACGAGCAGTACTTC. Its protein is CASSKAELAYEQYF.

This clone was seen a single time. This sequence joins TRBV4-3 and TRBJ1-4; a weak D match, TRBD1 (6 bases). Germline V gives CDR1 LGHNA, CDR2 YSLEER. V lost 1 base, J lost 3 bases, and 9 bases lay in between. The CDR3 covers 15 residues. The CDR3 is CASSQATGPNEKLFF. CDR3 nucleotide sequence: TGCGCCAGCAGCCAAGCGACAGGCCCTAATGAAAAACTGTTTTTT.

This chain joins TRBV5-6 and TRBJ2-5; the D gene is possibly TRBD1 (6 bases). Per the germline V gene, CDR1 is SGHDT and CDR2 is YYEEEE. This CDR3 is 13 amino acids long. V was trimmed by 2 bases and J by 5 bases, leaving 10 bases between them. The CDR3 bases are TGTGCCAGCAGCTTACAGGGCGGGGAGACCCAGTACTTC. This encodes CASSLQGGETQYF.

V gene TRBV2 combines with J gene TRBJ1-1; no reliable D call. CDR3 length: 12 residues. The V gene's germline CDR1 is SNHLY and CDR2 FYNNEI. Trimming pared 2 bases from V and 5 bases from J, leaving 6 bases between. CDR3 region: CASSERRTEAFF. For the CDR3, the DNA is TGTGCCAGCAGTGAAAGGAGGACTGAAGCTTTCTTT. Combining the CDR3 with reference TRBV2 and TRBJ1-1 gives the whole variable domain EPEVTQTPSHQVTQMGQEVILRCVPISNHLYFYWYRQILGQKVEFLVSFYNNEISEKSEIFDDQFSVERPDGSNFTLKIRSTKLEDSAMYFCASSERRTEAFFGQGTRLTVV.

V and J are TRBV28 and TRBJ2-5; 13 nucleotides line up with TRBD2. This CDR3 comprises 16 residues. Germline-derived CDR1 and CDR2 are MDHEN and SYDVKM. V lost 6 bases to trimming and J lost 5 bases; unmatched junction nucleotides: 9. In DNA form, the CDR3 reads TGTGCCAGCAGGGATGGACTAGCGGGAGTTTGGGAGACCCAGTACTTC. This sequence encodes CASRDGLAGVWETQYF.

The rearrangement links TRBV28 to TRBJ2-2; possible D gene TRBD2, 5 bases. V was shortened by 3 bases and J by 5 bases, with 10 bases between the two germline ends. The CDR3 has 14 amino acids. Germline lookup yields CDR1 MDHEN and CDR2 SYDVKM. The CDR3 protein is CASSFSPGTGELFF. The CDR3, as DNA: TGTGCCAGCAGTTTTTCCCCGGGGACCGGGGAGCTGTTTTTT. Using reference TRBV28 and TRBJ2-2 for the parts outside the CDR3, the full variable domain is DVKVTQSSRYLVKRTGEKVFLECVQDMDHENMFWYRQDPGLGLRLIYFSYDVKMKEKGDIPEGYSVSREKKERFSLILESASTNQTSMYLCASSFSPGTGELFFGEGSRLTVL.

In DNA form, the CDR3 reads TGTGCCAGCAGCTGGGGGGAAAATCAGCCCCAGCATTTT. Translation: CASSWGENQPQHF. The chain links TRBV28 to TRBJ1-5, with a tentative D call TRBD1 (5 bases). V was clipped by 6 bases and J by 4 bases, with 10 bases between them. CDR1 and CDR2 from the germline V gene are MDHEN and SYDVKM. This CDR3 contains 13 residues.

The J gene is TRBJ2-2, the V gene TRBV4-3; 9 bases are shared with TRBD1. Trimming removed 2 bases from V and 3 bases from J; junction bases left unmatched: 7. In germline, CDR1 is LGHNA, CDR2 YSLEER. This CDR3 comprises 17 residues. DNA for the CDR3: TGCGCCAGCAGCCAACTGCACAGGGGGCCGGACACCGGGGAGCTGTTTTTT. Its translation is CASSQLHRGPDTGELFF.

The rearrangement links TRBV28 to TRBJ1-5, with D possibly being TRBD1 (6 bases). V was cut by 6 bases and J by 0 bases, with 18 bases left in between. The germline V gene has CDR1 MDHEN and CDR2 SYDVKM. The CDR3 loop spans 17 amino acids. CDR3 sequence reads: CASRIQGGEYSNQPQHF. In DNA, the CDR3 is TGTGCCAGCAGAATACAGGGTGGGGAATATAGCAATCAGCCCCAGCATTTT.

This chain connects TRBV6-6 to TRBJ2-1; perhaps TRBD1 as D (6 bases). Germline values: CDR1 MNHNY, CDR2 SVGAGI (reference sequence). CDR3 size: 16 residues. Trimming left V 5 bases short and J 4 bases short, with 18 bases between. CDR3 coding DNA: TGTGCCAGCAGTCTACAGGGTCCTCATATATACAATGAGCAGTTCTTC. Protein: CASSLQGPHIYNEQFF.

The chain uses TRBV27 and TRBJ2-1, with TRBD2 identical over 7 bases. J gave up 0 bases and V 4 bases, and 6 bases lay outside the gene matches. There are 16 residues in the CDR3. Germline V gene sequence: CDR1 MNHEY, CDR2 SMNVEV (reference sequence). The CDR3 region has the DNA TGTGCCAGCAGTTCCCCTAGCGGAAGCTCCTACAATGAGCAGTTCTTC. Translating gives CASSSPSGSSYNEQFF.

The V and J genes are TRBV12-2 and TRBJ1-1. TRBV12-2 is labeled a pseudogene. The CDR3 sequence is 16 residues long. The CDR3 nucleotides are TGTGCAAGTCGCTTAGCGTTGAGAGCCCTGAACACTGAAGCTTTCTTT. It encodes CASRLALRALNTEAFF.

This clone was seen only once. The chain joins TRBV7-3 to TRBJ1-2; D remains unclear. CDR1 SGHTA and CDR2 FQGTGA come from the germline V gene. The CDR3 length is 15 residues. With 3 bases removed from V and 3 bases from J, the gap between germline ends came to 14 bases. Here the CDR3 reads CASSFNLALDYGYTF. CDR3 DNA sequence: TGTGCCAGCAGCTTCAATCTTGCGTTAGACTATGGCTACACCTTC.

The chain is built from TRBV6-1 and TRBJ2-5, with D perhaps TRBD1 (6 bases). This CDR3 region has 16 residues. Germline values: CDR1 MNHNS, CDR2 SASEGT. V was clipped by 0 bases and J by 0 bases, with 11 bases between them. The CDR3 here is CASSEAVTGHQETQYF. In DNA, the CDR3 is TGTGCCAGCAGTGAAGCAGTGACAGGCCACCAAGAGACCCAGTACTTC.

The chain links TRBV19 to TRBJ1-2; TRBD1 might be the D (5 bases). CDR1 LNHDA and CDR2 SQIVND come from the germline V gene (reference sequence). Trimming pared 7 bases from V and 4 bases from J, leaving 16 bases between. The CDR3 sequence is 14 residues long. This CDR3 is CASTPTQGAYGYTF. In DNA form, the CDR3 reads TGTGCCAGTACCCCAACCCAGGGTGCCTATGGCTACACCTTC.

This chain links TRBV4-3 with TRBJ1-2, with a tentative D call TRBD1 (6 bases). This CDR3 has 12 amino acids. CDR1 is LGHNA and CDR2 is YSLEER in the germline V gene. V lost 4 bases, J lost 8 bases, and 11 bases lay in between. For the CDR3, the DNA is TGCGCCAGCAGCCGCAGGGGTGGGGGCTACACCTTC. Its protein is CASSRRGGGYTF.

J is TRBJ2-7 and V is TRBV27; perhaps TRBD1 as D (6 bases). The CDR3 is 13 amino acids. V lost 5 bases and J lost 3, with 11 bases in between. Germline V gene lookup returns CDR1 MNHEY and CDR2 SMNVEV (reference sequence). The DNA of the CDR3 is TGTGCCAGCAGTGTGGGACAACTCTACGAGCAGTACTTC. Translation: CASSVGQLYEQYF.

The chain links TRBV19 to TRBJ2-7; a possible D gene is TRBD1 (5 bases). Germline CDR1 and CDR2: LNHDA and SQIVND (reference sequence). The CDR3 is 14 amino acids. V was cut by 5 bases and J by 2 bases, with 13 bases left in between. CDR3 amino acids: CASSPTGLPYEQYF. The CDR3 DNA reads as TGTGCCAGTAGTCCCACAGGTCTTCCCTACGAGCAGTACTTC.

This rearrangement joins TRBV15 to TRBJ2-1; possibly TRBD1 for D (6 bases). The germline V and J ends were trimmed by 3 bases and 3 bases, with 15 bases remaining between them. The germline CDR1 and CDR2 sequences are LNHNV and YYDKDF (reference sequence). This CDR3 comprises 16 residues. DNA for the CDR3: TGTGCCACCAGCAGCCACCGGACAGCGATCTACAATGAGCAGTTCTTC. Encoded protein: CATSSHRTAIYNEQFF.

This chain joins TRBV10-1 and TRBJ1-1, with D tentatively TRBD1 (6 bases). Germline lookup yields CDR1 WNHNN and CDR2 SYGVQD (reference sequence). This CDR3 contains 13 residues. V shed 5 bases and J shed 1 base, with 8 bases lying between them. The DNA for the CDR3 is TGCGCCAGCAGTCAACAGGGGAACACTGAAGCTTTCTTT. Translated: CASSQQGNTEAFF.

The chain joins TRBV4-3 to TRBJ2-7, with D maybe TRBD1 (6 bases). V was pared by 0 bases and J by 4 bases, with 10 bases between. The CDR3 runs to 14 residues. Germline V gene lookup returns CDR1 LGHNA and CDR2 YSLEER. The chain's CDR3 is CASSQDPGQYEQYF. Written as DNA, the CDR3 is TGCGCCAGCAGCCAAGATCCGGGACAATACGAGCAGTACTTC.